The rows below give T cell receptor beta chains drawn from one sample of a study of chemoradiotherapy in HPV16-positive cancers. The method was immunoSEQ multiplex PCR; TCRdb's version includes in-frame clones alone and lacks a portion of them. The sample lists about 68,000 clones; 88% were seen once. Here the sequenced sample was blood, taken from a patient who underwent chemoradiotherapy. These receptors came from a human donor with HPV-associated anogenital cancer. The CDR3 runs from the conserved cysteine through the conserved F or W. Each record gives: clone size, D gene, V gene, CDR3 length, J gene, CDR3 protein, CDR3 DNA. A D gene is named only where the DNA matches it firmly. Where a row states a size, it is once, few, many or the class of an expanded clone; other rows omit it.

clone_size: -; d_call: -; v_call: TRBV5-8; cdr3_length: 13; j_call: TRBJ2-7; cdr3_aa: CASSSTASYEQYF; cdr3_nt: TGTGCCAGCAGCTCAACGGCATCCTACGAGCAGTACTTC
clone_size: -; d_call: -; v_call: TRBV5-5; cdr3_length: 15; j_call: TRBJ2-7; cdr3_aa: CASSLEGMGAYEQYF; cdr3_nt: TGTGCCAGCAGCTTGGAGGGGATGGGAGCCTACGAGCAGTACTTC
clone_size: -; d_call: -; v_call: TRBV7-2; cdr3_length: 16; j_call: TRBJ1-6; cdr3_aa: CASSLPPSGVDSPLHF; cdr3_nt: TGTGCCAGCAGCTTACCCCCTAGCGGAGTGGATTCACCCCTCCACTTT
clone_size: once; d_call: TRBD2; v_call: TRBV9; cdr3_length: 16; j_call: TRBJ2-3; cdr3_aa: CASSVASGRGTDTQYF; cdr3_nt: TGTGCCAGCAGCGTAGCTAGCGGGAGGGGTACAGATACGCAGTATTTT
clone_size: -; d_call: TRBD1; v_call: TRBV19; cdr3_length: 20; j_call: TRBJ1-1; cdr3_aa: CASSSLSGTEKLGMGTEAFF; cdr3_nt: TGTGCCAGTAGTTCCCTATCCGGGACAGAAAAACTTGGGATGGGGACTGAAGCTTTCTTT
clone_size: -; d_call: -; v_call: TRBV15; cdr3_length: 14; j_call: TRBJ1-1; cdr3_aa: CATSPVKRNTEAFF; cdr3_nt: TGTGCCACCAGCCCCGTAAAACGGAACACTGAAGCTTTCTTT
clone_size: -; d_call: -; v_call: TRBV7-2; cdr3_length: 14; j_call: TRBJ2-7; cdr3_aa: CASSPAGYSYEQYF; cdr3_nt: TGTGCCAGCAGCCCCGCGGGATACTCCTACGAGCAGTACTTC
clone_size: few; d_call: TRBD1; v_call: TRBV30; cdr3_length: 12; j_call: TRBJ1-1; cdr3_aa: CASGQGAREAFF; cdr3_nt: TGTGCCTCCGGACAGGGGGCGCGTGAAGCTTTCTTT
clone_size: -; d_call: -; v_call: TRBV5-4; cdr3_length: 15; j_call: TRBJ2-7; cdr3_aa: CASTPSEGASYEQYF; cdr3_nt: TGTGCCAGCACTCCCTCGGAGGGCGCCTCCTACGAGCAGTACTTC
clone_size: -; d_call: -; v_call: TRBV28; cdr3_length: 14; j_call: TRBJ2-7; cdr3_aa: CASSPTDTAYEQYF; cdr3_nt: TGTGCCAGCAGCCCTACGGACACGGCCTACGAGCAGTACTTC
clone_size: few; d_call: -; v_call: TRBV27; cdr3_length: 13; j_call: TRBJ2-5; cdr3_aa: CASSFGPVETQYF; cdr3_nt: TGTGCCAGCAGTTTCGGACCGGTAGAGACCCAGTACTTC
clone_size: -; d_call: -; v_call: TRBV28; cdr3_length: 16; j_call: TRBJ1-5; cdr3_aa: CASSSLGGASNQPQHF; cdr3_nt: TGTGCCAGCAGTTCCTTAGGGGGGGCAAGCAATCAGCCCCAGCATTTT
clone_size: -; d_call: -; v_call: TRBV14; cdr3_length: 16; j_call: TRBJ2-5; cdr3_aa: CASSALGSRAQETQYF; cdr3_nt: TGTGCCAGCAGCGCATTGGGGTCAAGGGCCCAAGAGACCCAGTACTTC
clone_size: -; d_call: -; v_call: TRBV19; cdr3_length: 15; j_call: TRBJ1-4; cdr3_aa: CASSISERGYEKLFF; cdr3_nt: TGTGCCAGTAGTATAAGTGAACGAGGATATGAAAAACTGTTTTTT
clone_size: -; d_call: TRBD2; v_call: TRBV19; cdr3_length: 14; j_call: TRBJ2-7; cdr3_aa: CASSEVAGVGEQYF; cdr3_nt: TGTGCCAGTAGTGAGGTAGCGGGAGTAGGCGAGCAGTACTTC
clone_size: once; d_call: -; v_call: TRBV5-1; cdr3_length: 12; j_call: TRBJ1-2; cdr3_aa: CASSRDINGYTF; cdr3_nt: TGCGCCAGCAGCCGGGACATAAATGGCTACACCTTC
clone_size: -; d_call: -; v_call: TRBV27; cdr3_length: 14; j_call: TRBJ2-7; cdr3_aa: CASSLRTGAYEQYF; cdr3_nt: TGTGCCAGCAGTTTACGTACGGGAGCCTACGAGCAGTACTTC
clone_size: -; d_call: -; v_call: TRBV5-4; cdr3_length: 16; j_call: TRBJ2-2; cdr3_aa: CASSLRDSGRTGELFF; cdr3_nt: TGTGCCAGCAGCTTGCGAGACTCGGGGAGAACCGGGGAGCTGTTTTTT
clone_size: -; d_call: TRBD2; v_call: TRBV6-4; cdr3_length: 14; j_call: TRBJ2-1; cdr3_aa: CASSEVAGIEEQFF; cdr3_nt: TGTGCCAGCAGTGAGGTAGCGGGCATCGAGGAGCAGTTCTTC
clone_size: -; d_call: TRBD2; v_call: TRBV7-2; cdr3_length: 15; j_call: TRBJ2-1; cdr3_aa: CASSFKGGLYNEQFF; cdr3_nt: TGTGCCAGCAGCTTTAAGGGAGGGCTTTACAATGAGCAGTTCTTC
clone_size: few; d_call: TRBD2; v_call: TRBV5-1; cdr3_length: 15; j_call: TRBJ2-1; cdr3_aa: CASSFETSAINEQFF; cdr3_nt: TGCGCCAGCAGCTTCGAGACTAGCGCTATCAATGAGCAGTTCTTC
clone_size: -; d_call: -; v_call: TRBV5-8; cdr3_length: 12; j_call: TRBJ2-7; cdr3_aa: CASSFIQSEQYF; cdr3_nt: TGTGCCAGCAGCTTTATACAGTCCGAGCAGTACTTC
clone_size: -; d_call: -; v_call: TRBV11-1; cdr3_length: 14; j_call: TRBJ1-2; cdr3_aa: CASSPADSFYGYTF; cdr3_nt: TGTGCCAGCAGCCCGGCCGACAGTTTCTATGGCTACACCTTC
clone_size: -; d_call: -; v_call: TRBV7-2; cdr3_length: 16; j_call: TRBJ2-7; cdr3_aa: CASSLVSSQGRYEQYF; cdr3_nt: TGTGCCAGCAGCTTAGTGTCTAGCCAGGGGCGCTACGAGCAGTACTTC
clone_size: -; d_call: -; v_call: TRBV6-1; cdr3_length: 15; j_call: TRBJ2-3; cdr3_aa: CASSEYRASTDTQYF; cdr3_nt: TGTGCCAGCAGTGAGTACAGGGCCTCCACAGATACGCAGTATTTT
clone_size: -; d_call: -; v_call: TRBV6-1; cdr3_length: 16; j_call: TRBJ2-1; cdr3_aa: CASRENRGGLYNEQFF; cdr3_nt: TGTGCCAGCAGAGAAAACAGGGGGGGTCTCTACAATGAGCAGTTCTTC
clone_size: -; d_call: TRBD1; v_call: TRBV6-1; cdr3_length: 16; j_call: TRBJ1-1; cdr3_aa: CASSERQGLMNTEAFF; cdr3_nt: TGTGCCAGCAGTGAAAGACAGGGACTTATGAACACTGAAGCTTTCTTT
clone_size: -; d_call: -; v_call: TRBV27; cdr3_length: 14; j_call: TRBJ1-4; cdr3_aa: CASQSAGPNEKLFF; cdr3_nt: TGTGCCAGCCAGTCGGCAGGGCCGAATGAAAAACTGTTTTTT
clone_size: -; d_call: TRBD2; v_call: TRBV27; cdr3_length: 15; j_call: TRBJ2-5; cdr3_aa: CASSASSGRQETQYF; cdr3_nt: TGTGCCAGCAGTGCGTCAAGCGGGAGGCAAGAGACCCAGTACTTC
clone_size: -; d_call: TRBD1; v_call: TRBV6-1; cdr3_length: 15; j_call: TRBJ2-7; cdr3_aa: CASSRTGRNSYEQYF; cdr3_nt: TGTGCCAGCAGTAGGACAGGGAGAAACTCCTACGAGCAGTACTTC
clone_size: -; d_call: -; v_call: TRBV6-1; cdr3_length: 11; j_call: TRBJ1-3; cdr3_aa: CASPSGNTIYF; cdr3_nt: TGTGCCAGTCCCTCTGGAAACACCATATATTTT
clone_size: -; d_call: TRBD1; v_call: TRBV7-9; cdr3_length: 13; j_call: TRBJ2-7; cdr3_aa: CASSRTGVYEQYF; cdr3_nt: TGTGCCAGCAGTCGGACAGGGGTCTACGAGCAGTACTTC
clone_size: -; d_call: -; v_call: TRBV2; cdr3_length: 10; j_call: TRBJ1-2; cdr3_aa: CASTEGEGTF; cdr3_nt: TGTGCCAGCACTGAGGGGGAGGGCACCTTC
clone_size: -; d_call: -; v_call: TRBV7-9; cdr3_length: 18; j_call: TRBJ1-1; cdr3_aa: CASSPIPVSRALNTEAFF; cdr3_nt: TGTGCCAGCAGCCCCATTCCTGTCTCCAGGGCGTTGAACACTGAAGCTTTCTTT
clone_size: -; d_call: -; v_call: TRBV5-5; cdr3_length: 12; j_call: TRBJ2-7; cdr3_aa: CASSLTGSEQYF; cdr3_nt: TGTGCCAGCAGCCTCACAGGGAGCGAGCAGTACTTC
clone_size: -; d_call: -; v_call: TRBV7-2; cdr3_length: 13; j_call: TRBJ1-5; cdr3_aa: CASSLGGDQPQHF; cdr3_nt: TGTGCCAGCAGCTTAGGTGGGGATCAGCCCCAGCATTTT
clone_size: -; d_call: TRBD2; v_call: TRBV6-6; cdr3_length: 15; j_call: TRBJ2-7; cdr3_aa: CASSPWTSGRNEQYF; cdr3_nt: TGTGCCAGCAGCCCTTGGACTAGCGGGAGGAACGAGCAGTACTTC
clone_size: medium-sized; d_call: -; v_call: TRBV9; cdr3_length: 12; j_call: TRBJ2-2; cdr3_aa: CASSVRTGELFF; cdr3_nt: TGTGCCAGCAGCGTACGTACCGGGGAGCTGTTTTTT
clone_size: -; d_call: -; v_call: TRBV10-3; cdr3_length: 14; j_call: TRBJ2-5; cdr3_aa: CAISPAETRETQYF; cdr3_nt: TGTGCCATCAGCCCCGCGGAGACGAGGGAGACCCAGTACTTC
clone_size: -; d_call: -; v_call: TRBV5-4; cdr3_length: 14; j_call: TRBJ1-2; cdr3_aa: CASTYRGFNYGYTF; cdr3_nt: TGTGCCAGCACATATAGGGGTTTTAACTATGGCTACACCTTC
clone_size: -; d_call: -; v_call: TRBV11-2; cdr3_length: 19; j_call: TRBJ2-4; cdr3_aa: CASTGGVLKHSVLPHSQYF; cdr3_nt: -
clone_size: -; d_call: -; v_call: TRBV10-3; cdr3_length: 14; j_call: TRBJ2-1; cdr3_aa: CAISDNRDYNEQFF; cdr3_nt: TGTGCCATCAGTGATAACAGGGACTACAATGAGCAGTTCTTC
clone_size: -; d_call: -; v_call: TRBV4-1; cdr3_length: 13; j_call: TRBJ2-7; cdr3_aa: CASSQDGTYEQYF; cdr3_nt: TGCGCCAGCAGCCAAGATGGCACTTACGAGCAGTACTTC
clone_size: -; d_call: -; v_call: TRBV28; cdr3_length: 11; j_call: TRBJ2-5; cdr3_aa: CASSLGETQYF; cdr3_nt: TGTGCCAGCAGTTTAGGGGAGACCCAGTACTTC
clone_size: -; d_call: -; v_call: TRBV10-2; cdr3_length: 12; j_call: TRBJ1-2; cdr3_aa: CASKENLGGYTF; cdr3_nt: TGCGCCAGCAAAGAGAACCTCGGGGGCTACACCTTC
clone_size: -; d_call: TRBD2; v_call: TRBV30; cdr3_length: 13; j_call: TRBJ2-1; cdr3_aa: CAWRTSGVIEQFF; cdr3_nt: TGTGCCTGGAGGACTAGCGGGGTTATTGAGCAGTTCTTC
clone_size: -; d_call: TRBD2; v_call: TRBV5-1; cdr3_length: 17; j_call: TRBJ2-3; cdr3_aa: CASSLASGGFWTDTQYF; cdr3_nt: TGCGCCAGCAGCTTGGCTAGCGGGGGCTTCTGGACAGATACGCAGTATTTT
clone_size: -; d_call: TRBD2; v_call: TRBV7-6; cdr3_length: 16; j_call: TRBJ2-1; cdr3_aa: CASSPDGRGDYNEQFF; cdr3_nt: TGTGCCAGCAGCCCCGACGGGCGGGGGGACTACAATGAGCAGTTCTTC
clone_size: -; d_call: -; v_call: TRBV6-6; cdr3_length: 14; j_call: TRBJ1-3; cdr3_aa: CASSYSATGNTIYF; cdr3_nt: TGTGCCAGCAGTTACTCGGCAACTGGAAACACCATATATTTT
clone_size: -; d_call: -; v_call: TRBV19; cdr3_length: 11; j_call: TRBJ1-1; cdr3_aa: CASSMYTEAFF; cdr3_nt: TGTGCCAGTAGTATGTACACTGAAGCTTTCTTT
clone_size: -; d_call: -; v_call: TRBV9; cdr3_length: 15; j_call: TRBJ1-3; cdr3_aa: CASSVDGGSGNTIYF; cdr3_nt: TGTGCCAGCAGCGTAGATGGGGGTTCGGGAAACACCATATATTTT
clone_size: once; d_call: TRBD1; v_call: TRBV19; cdr3_length: 14; j_call: TRBJ2-7; cdr3_aa: CASSTRQGKYEQYF; cdr3_nt: TGTGCCAGTAGTACCAGACAGGGGAAGTACGAGCAGTACTTC
clone_size: -; d_call: TRBD1; v_call: TRBV9; cdr3_length: 15; j_call: TRBJ2-3; cdr3_aa: CASSHMGQGTDTQYF; cdr3_nt: TGTGCCAGCAGCCACATGGGACAGGGCACAGATACGCAGTATTTT
clone_size: -; d_call: -; v_call: TRBV21-1; cdr3_length: 14; j_call: TRBJ2-1; cdr3_aa: CASSNRGSYNEQFF; cdr3_nt: TGTGCCAGCAGCAACCGGGGTTCCTACAATGAGCAGTTCTTC